Listed below are T cell receptor beta chains from one sample, sequenced in a study of Graves' ophthalmopathy and Graves' hyperthyroidism. TCRdb recomputed calls from the multiplex PCR reads with MiXCR, one row per CDR3 protein. The data show around 400,000 distinct CDR3 sequences, under 25% seen once. Specimen: peripheral blood. Receptors were obtained from a young woman with stable Graves' hyperthyroidism. Each CDR3 is given with its conserved first and last residue. Each record gives: J gene, clone size, D gene, V gene, CDR3 DNA, CDR3 protein. The D gene is left open where the match is weak. Clone size, where shown, is once, few, many, or a class for clones that have expanded.

j_call: TRBJ1-1; clone_size: many; d_call: NA; v_call: TRBV6-1; cdr3_nt: TGTGCCAGCAGTGATGGGGGGGGTTTTGAAGCTTTCTTT; cdr3_aa: CASSDGGGFEAFF
j_call: TRBJ1-2; clone_size: many; d_call: NA; v_call: TRBV28; cdr3_nt: TGTGCCAGCAGTCAAAGGGCAAGCGTGGGGTATGGCTACACCTTC; cdr3_aa: CASSQRASVGYGYTF
j_call: TRBJ1-2; clone_size: NA; d_call: NA; v_call: TRBV29-1; cdr3_nt: TGCAGCGTTGTTTGGGGAAAGGGCTACACCTTC; cdr3_aa: CSVVWGKGYTF
j_call: TRBJ2-7; clone_size: few; d_call: TRBD1; v_call: TRBV3-1; cdr3_nt: TGTGCCAGCAGCCAGCGGGCGGGACAGGGGCACGAGCAGTACTTC; cdr3_aa: CASSQRAGQGHEQYF
j_call: TRBJ1-2; clone_size: many; d_call: NA; v_call: TRBV20-1; cdr3_nt: TGCAGTGCTAGACAGGACAGCTATGGCTACACCTTC; cdr3_aa: CSARQDSYGYTF
j_call: TRBJ2-2; clone_size: NA; d_call: NA; v_call: TRBV6-2/TRBV6-3; cdr3_nt: TGTGCCAGCAGTTACGGTCCGGGCGGGGAGCTGTTTTTT; cdr3_aa: CASSYGPGGELFF
j_call: TRBJ1-1; clone_size: NA; d_call: NA; v_call: TRBV20-1; cdr3_nt: TGCAGTGCTTCTCGGACAGTTATGAACACTGAAGCTTTCTTT; cdr3_aa: CSASRTVMNTEAFF
j_call: TRBJ2-5; clone_size: NA; d_call: TRBD2; v_call: TRBV12-3/TRBV12-4; cdr3_nt: TGTGCCAGCAGTTTAGAGACTAGCGGGAGTTGGGAGACCCAGTACTTC; cdr3_aa: CASSLETSGSWETQYF
j_call: TRBJ2-5; clone_size: few; d_call: NA; v_call: TRBV10-3; cdr3_nt: TGTGCCATCTCCTTTGGAGGGGCTCGAGAGACCCAGTACTTC; cdr3_aa: CAISFGGARETQYF
j_call: TRBJ2-7; clone_size: many; d_call: TRBD2; v_call: TRBV5-1; cdr3_nt: TGCGCCAGCAGCGACCCTAGCGGTTCGCCCTACGAGCAGTACTTC; cdr3_aa: CASSDPSGSPYEQYF
j_call: TRBJ2-2; clone_size: NA; d_call: NA; v_call: TRBV7-9; cdr3_nt: TGTGCCAGCAGCCACAGGACAGCGGGCACCGGGGATCTGTTTTTT; cdr3_aa: CASSHRTAGTGDLFF
j_call: TRBJ2-2; clone_size: many; d_call: TRBD2; v_call: TRBV20-1; cdr3_nt: TGCAGTGCCAGGACTAGCGGGAGGGCCGTCGGGGAGCTGTTTTTT; cdr3_aa: CSARTSGRAVGELFF
j_call: TRBJ2-7; clone_size: many; d_call: NA; v_call: TRBV27; cdr3_nt: TGTGCCAGCTCAAAATCATTGAGTGTTACCTACGAGCAGTACTTC; cdr3_aa: CASSKSLSVTYEQYF
j_call: TRBJ1-1; clone_size: NA; d_call: TRBD1; v_call: TRBV28; cdr3_nt: TGTGCCAGCAGTTTAGGGGCAGGGGGCACTGAAGCTTTCTTT; cdr3_aa: CASSLGAGGTEAFF
j_call: TRBJ1-5; clone_size: NA; d_call: TRBD1; v_call: TRBV7-8; cdr3_nt: TGTGCCAGCAGCTCGAACCGGGACAGCAATCAGCCTCAGCATTTT; cdr3_aa: CASSSNRDSNQPQHF
j_call: TRBJ2-7; clone_size: few; d_call: TRBD2; v_call: TRBV15; cdr3_nt: TGTGCCACCAGCATCCCGGGACTAGCGGGGAACTACGAGCAGTACTTC; cdr3_aa: CATSIPGLAGNYEQYF
j_call: TRBJ1-6; clone_size: many; d_call: NA; v_call: TRBV27; cdr3_nt: TGTGCCAGCAGGCCGCGGATGTTGGATTCACCCCTCCACTTT; cdr3_aa: CASRPRMLDSPLHF
j_call: TRBJ1-2; clone_size: many; d_call: TRBD1; v_call: TRBV5-1; cdr3_nt: TGCGCCAGCAGCTTGGAGCCAGGGGGCTATGGCTACACCTTC; cdr3_aa: CASSLEPGGYGYTF
j_call: TRBJ2-7; clone_size: many; d_call: TRBD2; v_call: TRBV20-1; cdr3_nt: TGCAGTGCTTTAGGGACTAGCTACCAGCAGCAGTACTTC; cdr3_aa: CSALGTSYQQQYF
j_call: TRBJ2-7; clone_size: NA; d_call: NA; v_call: TRBV6-1; cdr3_nt: TGTGCCACCTTAGCGGTTCCGGGTCCCTACGAGCAGTACTTC; cdr3_aa: CATLAVPGPYEQYF
j_call: TRBJ2-5; clone_size: many; d_call: NA; v_call: TRBV4-1; cdr3_nt: TGCGCCAGCAGCCGAGCCACCGGGACCCAGTACTTC; cdr3_aa: CASSRATGTQYF
j_call: TRBJ1-1; clone_size: few; d_call: NA; v_call: TRBV12-3/TRBV12-4; cdr3_nt: TGTGCCAGCAGTTGGTCCGGCGGAGCTTTCTTT; cdr3_aa: CASSWSGGAFF
j_call: TRBJ1-1; clone_size: many; d_call: NA; v_call: TRBV5-1; cdr3_nt: TGCGCCAGCAGCTTCGGCCCGGAGAGCACTGAAGCTTTCTTT; cdr3_aa: CASSFGPESTEAFF
j_call: TRBJ2-7; clone_size: many; d_call: NA; v_call: TRBV4-1; cdr3_nt: TGCGCCAGCAGCGGTCGGACAGAGATTTCCTACGAGCAGTACTTC; cdr3_aa: CASSGRTEISYEQYF
j_call: TRBJ2-5; clone_size: many; d_call: NA; v_call: TRBV9; cdr3_nt: TGTGCCAGCAGCGTAGGGGGGGCTAGGCCACATCAAGAGACCCAGTACTTC; cdr3_aa: CASSVGGARPHQETQYF
j_call: TRBJ1-2; clone_size: few; d_call: NA; v_call: TRBV5-6; cdr3_nt: TGTGCCAGCAGCCCCGGGACTCTACGACCCTACACCTTC; cdr3_aa: CASSPGTLRPYTF
j_call: TRBJ2-7; clone_size: many; d_call: TRBD1; v_call: TRBV12-3/TRBV12-4; cdr3_nt: TGTGCCAGCAGTTTACGGGCTACAGGGGCCAGTCTGTGGTTC; cdr3_aa: CASSLRATGASLWF
j_call: TRBJ2-7; clone_size: NA; d_call: NA; v_call: TRBV5-1; cdr3_nt: TGCGCCAGCAGCTTTTACGCTCAGGGGTTCGAGCAGTACTTC; cdr3_aa: CASSFYAQGFEQYF
j_call: TRBJ1-1; clone_size: many; d_call: NA; v_call: TRBV6-5; cdr3_nt: TGTGCCAGCAGTCGTACTACCGCGAACACTGAAGCTTTCTTT; cdr3_aa: CASSRTTANTEAFF
j_call: TRBJ2-5; clone_size: many; d_call: TRBD2; v_call: TRBV7-2; cdr3_nt: TGTGCCAGCAGCCCCGGACTAGCGGTCGAGGGGGAGACCCAGTACTTC; cdr3_aa: CASSPGLAVEGETQYF
j_call: TRBJ1-5; clone_size: NA; d_call: TRBD1; v_call: TRBV6-2/TRBV6-3; cdr3_nt: TGTGCCAGCCTAGAACAGGGGAGCAATCAGCCCCAGCATTTT; cdr3_aa: CASLEQGSNQPQHF
j_call: TRBJ1-1; clone_size: NA; d_call: TRBD1; v_call: TRBV6-1; cdr3_nt: TGTGCCAGCAGTGCACAGACAGGGCTTGTCGGCGCTGAAGCTTTCTTT; cdr3_aa: CASSAQTGLVGAEAFF
j_call: TRBJ1-5; clone_size: NA; d_call: NA; v_call: TRBV19; cdr3_nt: TGTGCCAGTAGTGCAACCTCCAGTCAGCCCCAGCATTTT; cdr3_aa: CASSATSSQPQHF
j_call: TRBJ1-5; clone_size: many; d_call: NA; v_call: TRBV5-6; cdr3_nt: TGTGCCAGCAGCTTGGCCTCAGGGAATCAGCCCCAGCATTTT; cdr3_aa: CASSLASGNQPQHF
j_call: TRBJ1-2; clone_size: many; d_call: TRBD1; v_call: TRBV7-9; cdr3_nt: TGTGCCAGCAGCTTCTGGGACAGAAACTATGGCTACACCTTC; cdr3_aa: CASSFWDRNYGYTF
j_call: TRBJ1-1; clone_size: many; d_call: NA; v_call: TRBV27; cdr3_nt: TGTGCCAGCAGTGTCTTGGCGAACACTGAAGCTTTCTTT; cdr3_aa: CASSVLANTEAFF
j_call: TRBJ1-5; clone_size: NA; d_call: NA; v_call: TRBV6-2/TRBV6-3; cdr3_nt: TGTGCCAGCAGTTACGGAGTTGAAGGCAATCAGCCCCAGCATTTT; cdr3_aa: CASSYGVEGNQPQHF
j_call: TRBJ1-3; clone_size: many; d_call: TRBD1; v_call: TRBV11-2; cdr3_nt: TGTGCCAGCAGCTTAGTGGGCAGGGGGTCCGGAAACACCATATATTTT; cdr3_aa: CASSLVGRGSGNTIYF
j_call: TRBJ1-1; clone_size: many; d_call: NA; v_call: TRBV12-3/TRBV12-4; cdr3_nt: TGTGCCAGCAACGAGGCCACTGAAGCTTTCTTT; cdr3_aa: CASNEATEAFF
j_call: TRBJ2-7; clone_size: NA; d_call: NA; v_call: TRBV6-4; cdr3_nt: TGTGCCAGCAGTCCCATGGGGCACTACGAGCAGTACTTC; cdr3_aa: CASSPMGHYEQYF
j_call: TRBJ1-6; clone_size: many; d_call: NA; v_call: TRBV28; cdr3_nt: TGTGCCAGCAGTTTATGGTTAGAGGCAGGGACAAATTCACCCCTCCACTTT; cdr3_aa: CASSLWLEAGTNSPLHF